This T cell receptor beta chain is from a study of cytomegalovirus exposure and HLA in healthy donors. Study as a whole: Within the Caucasian-associated ancestry cluster were around 81% of the approximately 400 genotyped donors.

General study results and limits: The authors judged a highly shared variant cluster likely a sequencing artifact.

PCR primers comprised 60 Vbeta and 13 Jbeta primers. Only in-frame clones appear in the TCRdb table, and some are missing; sequencing was by immunoSEQ multiplex PCR. Found here are some 150,000 clones, roughly 75% of them singletons; the top ten hold around 3.4%. While unrecorded immune exposures were likely, the donors were nominally healthy when sampled. V was trimmed by 3 bases and J by 0 bases, leaving 17 bases between them. This CDR3 spans 17 amino acids. CDR1 is LNHDA and CDR2 is SQIVND in the germline V gene (reference sequence). Notes on this clone: Its antigen remains unidentified.

V gene TRBV19 combines with J gene TRBJ1-2; D gene ambiguous. The clonotype was recovered from a man aged 35-49 years in good health and CMV-seronegative. Sequenced sample: PBMCs. CDR3 in amino acids: CASSIQVVIAANYGYTF. The CDR3 DNA sequence: TGTGCCAGTAGTATTCAGGTCGTGATCGCTGCTAACTATGGCTACACCTTC.